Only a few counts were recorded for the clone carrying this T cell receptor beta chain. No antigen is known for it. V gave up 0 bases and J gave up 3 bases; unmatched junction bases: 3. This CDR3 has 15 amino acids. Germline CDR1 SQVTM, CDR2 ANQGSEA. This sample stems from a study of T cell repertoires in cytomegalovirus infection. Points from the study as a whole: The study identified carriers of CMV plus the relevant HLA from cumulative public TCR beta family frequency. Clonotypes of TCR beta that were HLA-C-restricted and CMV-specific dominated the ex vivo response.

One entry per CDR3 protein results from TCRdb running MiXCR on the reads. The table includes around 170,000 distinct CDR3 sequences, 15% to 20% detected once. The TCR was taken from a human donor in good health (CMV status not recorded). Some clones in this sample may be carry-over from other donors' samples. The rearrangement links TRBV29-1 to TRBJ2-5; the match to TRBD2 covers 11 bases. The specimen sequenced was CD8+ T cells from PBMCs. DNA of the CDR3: TGCAGCGTTGAAGATCCGGGACTAGCGGAAGAGACCCAGTACTTC. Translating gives CSVEDPGLAEETQYF.